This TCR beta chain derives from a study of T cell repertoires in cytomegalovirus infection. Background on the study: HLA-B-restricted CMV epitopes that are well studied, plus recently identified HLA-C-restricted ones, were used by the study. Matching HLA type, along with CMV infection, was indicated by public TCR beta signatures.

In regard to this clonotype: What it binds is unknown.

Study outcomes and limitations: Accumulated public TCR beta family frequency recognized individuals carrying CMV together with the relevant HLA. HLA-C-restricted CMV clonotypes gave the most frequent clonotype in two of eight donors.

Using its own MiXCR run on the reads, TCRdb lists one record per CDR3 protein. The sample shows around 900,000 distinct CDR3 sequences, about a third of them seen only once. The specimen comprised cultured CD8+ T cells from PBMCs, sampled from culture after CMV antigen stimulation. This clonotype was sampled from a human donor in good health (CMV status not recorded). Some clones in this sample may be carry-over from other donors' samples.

The CDR3 nucleotides read TGTGCCATCCTAAGAAGAGGGTTCAACTACAATGAGCAGTTCTTC. Amino acid sequence: CAILRRGFNYNEQFF. The rearrangement links TRBV10-3 to TRBJ2-1, with a possible D match to TRBD2 (5 bases). V was shortened by 8 bases and J by 3 bases, with 17 bases between the two germline ends. CDR1 is ENHRY, CDR2 SYGVKD, per germline. The length of the CDR3 is 15 residues.